Given below is one TCR beta chain in context. There are many counts of this clonotype. Its cognate antigen has yet to be identified. Qualities for individual bases were not recorded, and no much larger clone is one base off. The sample is drawn from a study of T-cell reconstitution after alpha-beta-depleted transplantation in children (TCRdb year 2016). At the level of the whole study: Using TCR repertoire profiling, the study followed T-cell immune reconstitution in a quantitative way in children after TCRalphabeta/CD19-depleted allogeneic hematopoietic cell transplantation.

Including the terminal cysteine and phenylalanine, the CDR3 comprises 15 residues. Only the CDR3 portion is preserved as DNA: 45 bases, with reading frame beginning at the first base. The germline V gene gives CDR1 as SGHRS and CDR2 as YFSETQ. V is reduced by 2 bases and J by 3 bases, leaving a spacing of 15 bases between them. The library came from PCR. These reads were obtained on an Illumina HiSeq 2500. To normalize quantification of the TCRbeta repertoire, the TCR libraries were built with molecular barcoding that relied on unique molecular identifiers. TCRdb reprocessing: public reads trimmed at Q25 with fastp, clones called with MiXCR, in-frame beta chains kept. Every CDR3 protein is listed once, alongside the most common genes and DNA of its rows. A total of 200,000 to 250,000 distinct CDR3 sequences appear in this sample, 9% to 10% of them only once. Clones ranked in the top ten supply roughly 5.1% of the sample.

The sequence was obtained from a human donor who donated a stem cell graft to a child with SCID. The specimen was PBMCs from the stem cell graft donor, collected from the stem cell graft. The V gene is TRBV5-1 and the J gene is TRBJ2-7; the D gene is not confidently resolved. The nucleotide sequence is given as TGCGCCAGCAGCTTCGGCCGACGGACGGGCTACGAGCAGTACTTC. Its product reads: CASSFGRRTGYEQYF.